This is a list of T cell receptor beta chains from one sample in a study of shared clonotypes between healthy human individuals. TCRdb's copy holds only in-frame clones and misses some; the assay was immunoSEQ multiplex PCR. The sample lists about 2.4 million clones, more than 85% occurring once. The source material was naive CD4+ T cells from PBMCs. These receptors all stem from a man between 18 and 35 years old in good health. Some clones in this sample may be carry-over from other donors' samples. Each CDR3 is given with its conserved first and last residue. Each record gives: J gene, clone size, D gene, V gene, CDR3 DNA, CDR3 protein. D genes are given only for firm matches. The size field is filled for only some rows; it gives once, few, many or a size class.

>TRBJ2-7|-|-|TRBV18
TGTGCCAGCTCACCACCTAGACAGAAGACCTACGAGCAGTACTTC
CASSPPRQKTYEQYF
>TRBJ1-4|-|TRBD1|TRBV5-4
TGTGCCAGCAGCAGCGGACAGGGGGCGAGGGAAAAACTGTTTTTT
CASSSGQGAREKLFF
>TRBJ2-7|-|TRBD2|TRBV6-1
TGTGCCAGCGGAAATGGACTAGTCGACCAGTACTTC
CASGNGLVDQYF
>TRBJ2-7|-|TRBD1|TRBV6-5
TGTGCCAGCCGGGGGACAGGGTCCATCTCCTACGAGCAGTACTTC
CASRGTGSISYEQYF
>TRBJ1-1|-|-|TRBV9
TGTGCCAGCAGCGTTAGCGGGGGACCTATGAACACTGAAGCTTTCTTT
CASSVSGGPMNTEAFF
>TRBJ2-6|-|-|TRBV6-1
TGTGCCAGCAGGGTGCGTGGGGCCAACGTCCTGACTTTC
CASRVRGANVLTF
>TRBJ2-7|-|-|TRBV10-3
TGTGCCATCATGGGGGGCAGTGACGAGCAGTACTTC
CAIMGGSDEQYF
>TRBJ2-5|-|TRBD2|TRBV5-1
TGCGCCACTAGCCGAGGGGCTAGCGGGACTTTAGAGACCCAGTACTTC
CATSRGASGTLETQYF
>TRBJ2-3|-|-|TRBV29-1
TGCAGCTCCGACGGAGGGGGCACAGATACGCAGTATTTT
CSSDGGGTDTQYF
>TRBJ1-3|-|-|TRBV7-2
TGTGCCAGCAGCTTATTCGGGACGGCCGTGAGCGGAAACACCATATATTTT
CASSLFGTAVSGNTIYF
>TRBJ1-6|-|TRBD1|TRBV6-5
TGTGCCAGCAGTACACAGGGGGGATATTCACCCCTCCACTTT
CASSTQGGYSPLHF
>TRBJ1-3|-|-|TRBV23-1
TGCGCCAGCAACCACCGGGACAACTCTGGAAACACCATATATTTT
CASNHRDNSGNTIYF
>TRBJ2-7|-|-|TRBV6-6
TGTGCCAGCAGACCCGGGGTGGGTTCGTCCTACGAGCAGTACTTC
CASRPGVGSSYEQYF
>TRBJ2-7|-|TRBD1|TRBV7-2
TGTGCCAGCCGACGGGACAGCCTCTCCTACGAGCAGTACTTC
CASRRDSLSYEQYF
>TRBJ1-1|-|-|TRBV7-6
TGTGCCAGCAGCTTAATTCCGGGCTTTAGGTCCCTGAACACTGAAGCTTTCTTT
CASSLIPGFRSLNTEAFF
>TRBJ2-3|-|TRBD2|TRBV28
TGTGCCGGCGGGAGGATCGCAGATACGCAGTATTTT
CAGGRIADTQYF
>TRBJ1-2|-|-|TRBV6-5
TGTGCCAGCAGTTCCATTGACAGTCCGACCTATGGCTACACCTTC
CASSSIDSPTYGYTF
>TRBJ1-5|-|TRBD1|TRBV28
TGTGCCAGCCGGGACAGGGGCTACAATCAGGAGCAGCCCCAGCATTTT
CASRDRGYNQEQPQHF
>TRBJ2-7|once|TRBD1|TRBV6-1
TGTGCCAGCAGTTCTGGGACAGGGAACTACGAGCAGTACTTC
CASSSGTGNYEQYF
>TRBJ1-5|-|-|TRBV6-6
TGTGCCAGCAGTTACTCGGAGGATCAGCCCCAGCATTTT
CASSYSEDQPQHF
>TRBJ2-5|-|TRBD1|TRBV18
TGTGCCAGCTCACGGGACAGGGAACAAGAGACCCAGTACTTC
CASSRDREQETQYF
>TRBJ2-7|-|-|TRBV6-5
TGTGCCAGCAGGGACCGGTGGAACTACGAGCAGTACTTC
CASRDRWNYEQYF
>TRBJ1-4|-|-|TRBV28
TGTGCCAGCGGTCCCCCGGGGAGGGCCAATGAAAAACTGTTTTTT
CASGPPGRANEKLFF
>TRBJ2-7|-|TRBD2|TRBV11-1
TGTGCCAGCTCCTCCCAAGGGAGGGACGAGCAGTACTTC
CASSSQGRDEQYF
>TRBJ2-7|-|-|TRBV27
TGTGCCAGCAGTTTCGGTTCAGGGCAGGGCAAGCAGTACTTC
CASSFGSGQGKQYF
>TRBJ2-5|-|TRBD1|TRBV4-3
TGCGCCAGCAGCCCTACTACAGGGGCTGGAAGGACCCAGTACTTC
CASSPTTGAGRTQYF
>TRBJ1-4|once|-|TRBV2
TGTGCCAGCAGTGCCGGCTTGGGAAGGGCGGGTGAAAAACTGTTTTTT
CASSAGLGRAGEKLFF
>TRBJ2-3|-|-|TRBV27
TGTGCCAGCAGTTTAGTGGGCGATGGAGTGAGGGGCACAGATACGCAGTATTTT
CASSLVGDGVRGTDTQYF
>TRBJ1-5|-|-|TRBV27
TGTGCCAGCAGTTCAGTCCCGGGCTCAAGAGGAGATCAGCCCCAGCATTTT
CASSSVPGSRGDQPQHF
>TRBJ1-4|-|-|TRBV5-1
TGCGCCAGCAGCCCAGGTGGAGGGGCGACTAATGAAAAACTGTTTTTT
CASSPGGGATNEKLFF
>TRBJ2-1|-|-|TRBV6-8
TGTGCCAGCAGTTACCGGACTGGGACGGACTACAATGAGCAGTTCTTC
CASSYRTGTDYNEQFF
>TRBJ1-2|-|TRBD1|TRBV28
TGTGCCAGCAGTCCCCGACAGGGTATGGGCTACACCTTC
CASSPRQGMGYTF
>TRBJ2-1|-|-|TRBV5-1
TGCGCCAGCAGCTTGGCGGCAGGGCCCTACAATGAGCAGTTCTTC
CASSLAAGPYNEQFF
>TRBJ1-1|-|-|TRBV9
TGTGCCAGCAGCGTAGTAGTGACCACTGAAGCTTTCTTT
CASSVVVTTEAFF
>TRBJ1-2|-|-|TRBV6-6
TGTGCCAGCACCGATAGGGCAGGGACATACGGCTACACCTTC
CASTDRAGTYGYTF
>TRBJ1-1|-|TRBD1|TRBV7-9
TGTGCCAGCAGCTTAGCGTCAGGGACAGTAGCTGAAGCTTTCTTT
CASSLASGTVAEAFF
>TRBJ2-7|-|-|TRBV27
TGTGCCAGAAAAGGGGGACACGGATTTTACGAGCAGTACTTC
CARKGGHGFYEQYF
>TRBJ2-5|few|-|TRBV30
TGTGCCTGGCGGGAGAGGAGTATGTACCAAGAGACCCAGTACTTC
CAWRERSMYQETQYF
>TRBJ2-5|-|-|TRBV10-3
TGTGCCATCAGTGAGTCGACTAGGGGGCTCCCAGAGACCCAGTACTTC
CAISESTRGLPETQYF
>TRBJ2-3|-|TRBD2|TRBV9
TGTGCCAGCAGCGCTCTAGCGGGAGGTGAAGATACGCAGTATTTT
CASSALAGGEDTQYF
>TRBJ1-5|-|-|TRBV4-1
TGCGCCAGCAGCCAAGGCCCGCGATCTGCCCAGCATTTT
CASSQGPRSAQHF
>TRBJ2-2|-|TRBD2|TRBV5-4
TGTGCCAGCAGCCCGCAACTAGCGGGAGGGGGAATGAACACCGGGGAGCTGTTTTTT
CASSPQLAGGGMNTGELFF
>TRBJ1-5|-|-|TRBV4-1
TGCGCCAGCAGCCAAGGGGGTCAGCCCCAGCATTTT
CASSQGGQPQHF
>TRBJ1-3|-|-|TRBV7-8
TGTGCCAGCAGCTTAGCATCCAGGCCAGGCTCTGGAAACACCATATATTTT
CASSLASRPGSGNTIYF
>TRBJ2-5|-|TRBD2|TRBV6-1
TGTGCCAGCAGTGAAGCGGGCGGGAGGGCCCCAGAGACCCAGTACTTC
CASSEAGGRAPETQYF
>TRBJ2-7|-|TRBD1|TRBV5-1
TGCGCCAGCAGCCCGGGACAGGGACAAGGAGGCTCCTACGAGCAGTACTTC
CASSPGQGQGGSYEQYF
>TRBJ1-2|-|TRBD1|TRBV5-1
TGCGCCAGCAGCTTAGGGACAGGTAGCCCCGGCTACACCTTC
CASSLGTGSPGYTF
>TRBJ2-7|-|TRBD2|TRBV5-6
TGTGCCAGCAGTTTGCAACTAGCGGCGAGCTCCTACGAGCAGTACTTC
CASSLQLAASSYEQYF
>TRBJ1-1|few|TRBD1|TRBV19
TGTGCCAGTAGTAGACAGGGTATGAACACTGAAGCTTTCTTT
CASSRQGMNTEAFF
>TRBJ1-1|-|-|TRBV6-5
TGTGCCAGCAGTTACGGGGCTAGGAGCGGCACTGAAGCTTTCTTT
CASSYGARSGTEAFF
>TRBJ2-7|few|TRBD1|TRBV9
TGTGCCAGCAGCGCAGGACAGGGCGACTACGAGCAGTACTTC
CASSAGQGDYEQYF
>TRBJ1-5|few|TRBD1|TRBV7-3
TGTGCCAGCAGCAAGACAGGGACTGAGCCCCAGCATTTT
CASSKTGTEPQHF
>TRBJ2-1|-|TRBD1|TRBV28
TGTGCCAGCAGTTTATATAGGACAGGGTCCCATGAGCAGTTCTTC
CASSLYRTGSHEQFF
>TRBJ1-1|-|TRBD1|TRBV29-1
TGCAGCGTCGGGAGGGGCAGGGGGACTGAAGCTTTCTTT
CSVGRGRGTEAFF
>TRBJ2-3|-|-|TRBV30
TGTGCCTGGAGTATGAGACCGGGACCCCCGGAGTATTTT
CAWSMRPGPPEYF
>TRBJ2-2|once|-|TRBV7-9
TGTGCCAGCAGCTGGGGCAGATCCGCCGGGGAGCTGTTTTTT
CASSWGRSAGELFF
>TRBJ2-7|-|-|TRBV4-1
TGCGCCAGCAGCCAAGAAGTGTGGGGGGAAGGGCAGTACTTC
CASSQEVWGEGQYF
>TRBJ1-5|-|-|TRBV27
TGTGCCAGCAGGGCCCTAGGAGGGGTGGATCAGCCCCAGCATTTT
CASRALGGVDQPQHF
>TRBJ1-5|-|-|TRBV7-8
TGTGCCAGCAGCTTAGCTTTGGCAGGCCCCGCTATGCCCCAGCATTTT
CASSLALAGPAMPQHF